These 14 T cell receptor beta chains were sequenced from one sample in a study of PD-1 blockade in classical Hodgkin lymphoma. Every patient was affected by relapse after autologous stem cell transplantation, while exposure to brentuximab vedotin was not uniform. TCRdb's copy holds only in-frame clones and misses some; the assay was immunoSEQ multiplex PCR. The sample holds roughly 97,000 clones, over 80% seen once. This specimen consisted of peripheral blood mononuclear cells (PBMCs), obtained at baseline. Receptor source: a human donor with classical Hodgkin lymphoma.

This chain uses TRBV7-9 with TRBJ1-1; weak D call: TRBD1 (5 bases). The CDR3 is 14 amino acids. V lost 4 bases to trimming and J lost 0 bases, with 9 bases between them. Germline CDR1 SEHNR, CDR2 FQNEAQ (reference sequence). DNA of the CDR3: TGTGCCAGCAGCTCCAGGGTCATGAACACTGAAGCTTTCTTT. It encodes CASSSRVMNTEAFF. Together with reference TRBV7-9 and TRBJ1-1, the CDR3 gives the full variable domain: DTGVSQNPRHKITKRGQNVTFRCDPISEHNRLYWYRQTLGQGPEFLTYFQNEAQLEKSRLLSDRFSAERPKGSFSTLEIQRTEQGDSAMYLCASSSRVMNTEAFFGQGTRLTVV.

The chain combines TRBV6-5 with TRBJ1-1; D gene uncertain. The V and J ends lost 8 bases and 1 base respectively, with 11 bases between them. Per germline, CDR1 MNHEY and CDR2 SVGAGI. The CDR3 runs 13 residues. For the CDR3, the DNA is TGTGCCAGCGTTAGACGGGGGAACACTGAAGCTTTCTTT. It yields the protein CASVRRGNTEAFF.

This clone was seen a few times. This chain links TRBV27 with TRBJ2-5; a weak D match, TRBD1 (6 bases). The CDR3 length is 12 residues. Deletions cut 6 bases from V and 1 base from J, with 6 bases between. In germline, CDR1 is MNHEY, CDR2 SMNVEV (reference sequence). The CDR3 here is CASRQGQETQYF. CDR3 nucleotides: TGTGCCAGCAGACAGGGCCAAGAGACCCAGTACTTC.

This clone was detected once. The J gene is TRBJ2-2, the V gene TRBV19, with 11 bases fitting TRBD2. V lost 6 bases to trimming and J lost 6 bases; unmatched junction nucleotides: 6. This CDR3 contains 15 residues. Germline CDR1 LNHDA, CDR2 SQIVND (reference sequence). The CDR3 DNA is TGTGCCAGTAGCTTATTAGCGGGAGGGCCCGGGGAGCTGTTTTTT. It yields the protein CASSLLAGGPGELFF.

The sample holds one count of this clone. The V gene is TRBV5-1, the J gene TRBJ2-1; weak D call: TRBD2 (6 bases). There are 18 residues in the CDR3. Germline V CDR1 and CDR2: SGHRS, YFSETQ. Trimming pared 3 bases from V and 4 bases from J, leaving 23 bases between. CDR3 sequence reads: CASSSGPVGRLLYNEQFF. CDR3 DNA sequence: TGCGCCAGCAGCTCCGGCCCCGTCGGGAGACTCCTTTACAATGAGCAGTTCTTC.

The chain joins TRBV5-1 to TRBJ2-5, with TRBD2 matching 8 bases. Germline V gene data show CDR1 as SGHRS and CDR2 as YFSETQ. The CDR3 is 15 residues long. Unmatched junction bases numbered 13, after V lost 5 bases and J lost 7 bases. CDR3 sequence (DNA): TGCGCCAGCAGTCCCGAGGGACTAGGGGTTAGGACCCAGTACTTC. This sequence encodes CASSPEGLGVRTQYF.

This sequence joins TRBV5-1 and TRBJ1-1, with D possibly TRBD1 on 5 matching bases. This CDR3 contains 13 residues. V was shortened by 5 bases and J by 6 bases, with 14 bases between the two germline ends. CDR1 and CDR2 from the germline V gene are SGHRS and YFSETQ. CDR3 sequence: CASRQGTGPEAFF. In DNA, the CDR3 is TGCGCCAGCAGACAAGGGACTGGCCCTGAAGCTTTCTTT.

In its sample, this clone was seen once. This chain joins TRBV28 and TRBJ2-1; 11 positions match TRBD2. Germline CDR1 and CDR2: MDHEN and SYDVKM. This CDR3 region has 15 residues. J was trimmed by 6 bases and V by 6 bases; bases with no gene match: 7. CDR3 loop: CASSLSSGGVNEQFF. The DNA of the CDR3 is TGTGCCAGCAGCCTAAGTAGCGGGGGGGTCAATGAGCAGTTCTTC.

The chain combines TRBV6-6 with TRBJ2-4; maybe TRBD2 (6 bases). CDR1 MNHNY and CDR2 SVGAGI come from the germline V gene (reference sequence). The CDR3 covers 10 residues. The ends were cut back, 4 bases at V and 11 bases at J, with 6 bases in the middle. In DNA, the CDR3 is TGTGCCAGCAGTTCGGGGGTTCAGTACTTC. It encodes CASSSGVQYF.

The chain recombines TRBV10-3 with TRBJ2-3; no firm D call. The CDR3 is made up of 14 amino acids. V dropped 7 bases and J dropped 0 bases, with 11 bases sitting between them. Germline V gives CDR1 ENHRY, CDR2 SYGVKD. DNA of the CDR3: TGTGCCATCATGTCAGCTACTAGCACAGATACGCAGTATTTT. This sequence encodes CAIMSATSTDTQYF.

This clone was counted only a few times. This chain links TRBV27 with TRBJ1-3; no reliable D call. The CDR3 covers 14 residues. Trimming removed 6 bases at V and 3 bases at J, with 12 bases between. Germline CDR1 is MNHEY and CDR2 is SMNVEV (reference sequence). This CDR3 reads CASRTTWGGNTIYF. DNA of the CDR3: TGTGCCAGCAGAACCACTTGGGGTGGAAACACCATATATTTT.

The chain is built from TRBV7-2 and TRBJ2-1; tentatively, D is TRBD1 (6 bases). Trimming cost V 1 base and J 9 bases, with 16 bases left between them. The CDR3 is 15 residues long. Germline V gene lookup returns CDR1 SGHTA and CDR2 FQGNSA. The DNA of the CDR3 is TGTGCCAGCAGCTTAGTTGGGGGCGTGGTTGCTGAGCAGTTCTTC. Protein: CASSLVGGVVAEQFF.

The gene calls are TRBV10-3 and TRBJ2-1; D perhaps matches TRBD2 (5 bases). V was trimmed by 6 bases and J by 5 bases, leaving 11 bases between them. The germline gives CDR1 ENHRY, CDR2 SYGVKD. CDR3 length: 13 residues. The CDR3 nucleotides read TGTGCCATCAGCCCGGGATTTAACAATGAGCAGTTCTTC. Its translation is CAISPGFNNEQFF.

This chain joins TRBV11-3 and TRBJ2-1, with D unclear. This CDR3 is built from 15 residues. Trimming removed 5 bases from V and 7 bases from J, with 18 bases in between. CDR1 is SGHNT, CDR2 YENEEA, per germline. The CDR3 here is CASSPSPLSANEQFF. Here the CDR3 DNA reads TGTGCCAGCAGCCCGTCCCCTCTTTCGGCAAATGAGCAGTTCTTC. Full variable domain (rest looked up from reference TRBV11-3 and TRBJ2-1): EAGVVQSPRYKIIEKKQPVAFWCNPISGHNTLYWYLQNLGQGPELLIRYENEEAVDDSQLPKDRFSAERLKGVDSTLKIQPAELGDSAVYLCASSPSPLSANEQFFGPGTRLTVL.